This TCR beta chain stems from a study of blood T cell repertoires in COVID-19. As handled by the study authors: Amplification of reference gene primers was used by the study to estimate nucleated cell counts. Data came from immunoSEQ multiplex PCR; TCRdb stores just in-frame clones and leaves some out. The D gene and trimming were derived from the DNA, and the V and J assignments and clone size from that table. Of some 97,000 clones in the sample, roughly 88% were seen once. There are 18 residues in the CDR3. CDR1 is SGHDT, CDR2 YYEEEE, per germline. J gave up 2 bases and V 3 bases, and 13 bases lay outside the gene matches.

The sequencing sample was made of peripheral blood. The clonotype was recovered from a human donor in a cohort sampled during active COVID-19. V usage is TRBV5-6 and J usage is TRBJ2-3, with 9 nucleotides matching TRBD2. CDR3 bases: TGTGCCAGCAGCTCAGTGGCGGGAGGGCTCAGGGTCACAGATACGCAGTATTTT. Protein sequence: CASSSVAGGLRVTDTQYF.